A single sample gave rise to the 21 T cell receptor beta chains below, sequenced in a study of blood T cell repertoires in COVID-19. This table comes from immunoSEQ multiplex PCR, and its TCRdb copy is limited to in-frame clones, with some not included. The sample consists of thousands of clones, about 82% of them appearing once. Sequenced material: peripheral blood. The receptors originated from a woman aged 60-75 years with active COVID-19.

The chain recombines TRBV5-1 with TRBJ1-4; D gene ambiguous. Germline V CDR1 and CDR2: SGHRS, YFSETQ. The CDR3 is made up of 16 amino acids. Trimming pared 4 bases from V and 7 bases from J, leaving 20 bases between. In DNA form, the CDR3 reads TGCGCCAGCAGCCCCCAGCAGCCGTTAGGAGCTGAAAAACTGTTTTTT. This gives the protein CASSPQQPLGAEKLFF.

The gene calls are TRBV4-2 and TRBJ1-2; D unclear. The CDR3 is 15 residues long. Germline CDR1 is LGHNA and CDR2 is YNFKEQ. The ends were cut back, 0 bases at V and 4 bases at J, with 12 bases in the middle. CDR3 DNA sequence: TGTGCCAGCAGCCAAGATTCTCAACAGTTCTATGGCTACACCTTC. Translating gives CASSQDSQQFYGYTF.

The CDR3 sequence: CASSHHRVETQYF. The CDR3, as DNA: TGTGCCAGCAGCCACCACAGGGTTGAGACCCAGTACTTC. The chain joins TRBV3-1 (or the pseudogene TRBV3-2) to TRBJ2-5; possibly TRBD1 for D (6 bases). Trimming pared 3 bases from V and 5 bases from J, leaving 10 bases between. CDR1 is LGHDT, CDR2 YNNKEL, per germline (reference sequence). The CDR3 length is 13 residues.

Only one count was recorded for this clone. The chain is built from TRBV30 and TRBJ1-4; D not certain. The ends were cut back, 7 bases at V and 7 bases at J, with 13 bases in the middle. Germline CDR1 and CDR2: GTSNPN and SVGIG (reference sequence). The CDR3 loop spans 12 amino acids. This chain's CDR3 is CASSIIGEKLFF. CDR3 nucleotides: TGTGCCTCCTCAATTATCGGTGAAAAACTGTTTTTT. Supplemented by reference TRBV30 and TRBJ1-4, the full variable domain reads SQTIHQWPATLVQPVGSPLSLECTVEGTSNPNLYWYRQAAGRGLQLLFYSVGIGQISSEVPQNLSASRPQDRQFILSSKKLLLSDSGFYLCASSIIGEKLFFGSGTQLSVL.

The rearrangement joins TRBV24-1 to TRBJ2-3; 10 bases match TRBD1. Germline V lookup: CDR1 KGHDR, CDR2 SFDVKD. The CDR3 extends over 14 amino acids. V dropped 7 bases and J dropped 4; count of bases not matched to a gene: 4. CDR3: CATSSGTGADTQYF. CDR3 sequence (DNA): TGTGCCACCAGCTCCGGGACAGGGGCAGATACGCAGTATTTT.

J is TRBJ2-7 and V is TRBV18; 10 nucleotides agree with TRBD1. V shed 5 bases and J 0 bases; nucleotides not matched to a gene: 7. Germline V CDR1 and CDR2: KGHSH, LQKENI. This CDR3 has 16 residues. CDR3 DNA: TGTGCCAGCTCAGAGGGACAGGGGAGGAGCTCCTACGAGCAGTACTTC. It yields the protein CASSEGQGRSSYEQYF.

The chain carries TRBV7-2 and TRBJ1-6, with D perhaps matching TRBD1 (5 bases). CDR3 length: 16 residues. Germline lookup yields CDR1 SGHTA and CDR2 FQGNSA. The V and J ends lost 5 bases and 2 bases respectively, with 13 bases between them. CDR3: CASSDSGRAYNSPLHF. DNA of the CDR3: TGTGCCAGCAGCGATAGTGGCAGGGCCTATAATTCACCCCTCCACTTT.

The chain uses TRBV29-1 and TRBJ2-3; TRBD1 might be the D (5 bases). The V and J ends lost 6 bases and 6 bases respectively, with 13 bases between them. Looked up from germline, CDR1 is SQVTM and CDR2 is ANQGSEA. CDR3 length: 12 amino acids. The CDR3 here is CSVPVRADTQYF. DNA for the CDR3: TGCAGCGTACCCGTCAGGGCTGATACGCAGTATTTT.

In the case of this clone: The missing conserved phenylalanine or tryptophan at the end of this CDR3 makes a read error likely. The chain uses TRBV7-8 and TRBJ1-6; D is unclear. Germline V gene lookup returns CDR1 SGHVS and CDR2 FQNEAQ. The CDR3 sequence is 14 residues long. As DNA, the CDR3 is TGCGCCGGCAGCTTCCTAGGGAGAAATTCACCCCTCCACCTT. This gives the protein CAGSFLGRNSPLHL.

The J gene is TRBJ2-7, the V gene TRBV27; 9 bases map to TRBD1. CDR3 length: 15 residues. Germline V lookup: CDR1 MNHEY, CDR2 SMNVEV (reference sequence). With V trimmed by 3 bases and J by 4 bases, 7 bases remained unmatched. CDR3 DNA: TGTGCCAGCAGTTTTGGGACAGGGATAAAGTACGAGCAGTACTTC. This sequence encodes CASSFGTGIKYEQYF.

In this sample, this clone turned up once. In DNA form, the CDR3 reads TGTGCCATCAGTGCTCGTGCAGATACGCAGTATTTT. This codes for CAISARADTQYF. V gene TRBV10-3 combines with J gene TRBJ2-3; no clear D. V shed 4 bases and J shed 4 bases, with 6 bases lying between them. CDR1 is ENHRY, CDR2 SYGVKD, per germline. CDR3 length: 12 residues.

The genes are TRBV10-3 and TRBJ2-5; 11 positions agree with TRBD2. V trimming: 4 bases; J trimming: 2 bases; junction bases outside the gene matches: 6. CDR1 and CDR2 (germline): ENHRY, SYGVKD. The CDR3 is 16 amino acids. The CDR3 DNA is TGTGCCATCAGTGGGGCCGGGACTAGCGGACAAGAGACCCAGTACTTC. Translated: CAISGAGTSGQETQYF.

J is TRBJ1-5 and V is TRBV7-8; 12 bases align to TRBD1. This CDR3 spans 17 amino acids. Trimming cost V 5 bases and J 5 bases; bases outside gene matches: 10. Germline V gene data show CDR1 as SGHVS and CDR2 as FQNEAQ. In DNA form, the CDR3 reads TGTGCCAGCAGCCAAGGGGACAGGGGGCCAACCTATCAGCCCCAGCATTTT. Encoded protein: CASSQGDRGPTYQPQHF.

CDR3 amino acids: CASSEGGLSLAQYF. The CDR3 bases are TGTGCCAGCAGTGAAGGGGGCCTCTCCCTTGCGCAGTATTTT. This chain connects TRBV9 to TRBJ2-3; 7 bases are shared with TRBD1. CDR1 is SGDLS, CDR2 YYNGEE, per germline. Germline trimming cut 5 bases from V and 10 bases from J; bases unmatched to any gene: 13. This CDR3 contains 14 residues.

The chain couples TRBV10-3 to TRBJ2-7; 7 bases align to TRBD1. The CDR3 extends over 14 amino acids. J lost 3 bases, V lost 7 bases, and 9 bases had no gene match. Per the germline V gene, CDR1 is ENHRY and CDR2 is SYGVKD. The CDR3 DNA follows: TGTGCCATCAAGATCTCCCGGGACAGCTACGAGCAGTACTTC. Protein: CAIKISRDSYEQYF.

This rearrangement joins TRBV9 to TRBJ2-6, with D perhaps TRBD2 (6 bases). This CDR3 comprises 15 residues. Germline loops: CDR1 SGDLS, CDR2 YYNGEE. V dropped 2 bases and J dropped 9 bases, with 15 bases sitting between them. CDR3 amino acids: CASSVSIREFNVLTF. As DNA, the CDR3 is TGTGCCAGCAGCGTCTCAATCCGGGAGTTCAACGTCCTGACTTTC.

A word on this clone: This sample includes further DNA sequences coding for the same CDR3. V and J are TRBV10-3 and TRBJ1-1, with 8 bases that match TRBD1. V was pared by 4 bases and J by 2 bases, with 3 bases of the junction left unmatched. This CDR3 comprises 14 residues. Germline-derived CDR1 and CDR2 are ENHRY and SYGVKD. This CDR3 reads CAISGQGRNTEAFF. The CDR3 bases are TGTGCCATCAGTGGACAGGGGAGAAACACTGAAGCTTTCTTT.

The chain has TRBV5-4 and TRBJ2-1; a possible D gene is TRBD1 (6 bases). The germline V and J ends were trimmed by 4 bases and 10 bases, with 12 bases remaining between them. Looked up from germline, CDR1 is SGHNT and CDR2 is YYREEE (reference sequence). CDR3 length equals 12 residues. The CDR3 reads CASSRTQGEQFF. The CDR3 coding sequence is TGTGCCAGCAGCCGAACACAGGGCGAGCAGTTCTTC.

This chain joins TRBV30 and TRBJ1-5; 7 positions match TRBD1. Germline CDR1 GTSNPN, CDR2 SVGIG (reference sequence). Germline trimming cut 4 bases from V and 3 bases from J; bases unmatched to any gene: 6. This CDR3 spans 14 amino acids. The CDR3 DNA is TGTGCCTGGACCCGGACAGGAGTCAATCAGCCCCAGCATTTT. Its translation is CAWTRTGVNQPQHF.

V usage is TRBV2 and J usage is TRBJ2-1; a possible D gene is TRBD2 (6 bases). Germline CDR1 is SNHLY and CDR2 is FYNNEI. Between the trimmed V and J ends, which lost 3 bases and 2 bases, there was a span of 11 bases. CDR3 length: 15 residues. Here the CDR3 reads CASSELEGAYNEQFF. The CDR3, as DNA: TGTGCCAGCAGTGAGTTGGAGGGCGCCTACAATGAGCAGTTCTTC. Using reference TRBV2 and TRBJ2-1 for the parts outside the CDR3, the full variable domain is EPEVTQTPSHQVTQMGQEVILRCVPISNHLYFYWYRQILGQKVEFLVSFYNNEISEKSEIFDDQFSVERPDGSNFTLKIRSTKLEDSAMYFCASSELEGAYNEQFFGPGTRLTVL.

The V call is TRBV7-2, the J call TRBJ1-6, with D tentatively TRBD1 (5 bases). Germline-derived CDR1 and CDR2 are SGHTA and FQGNSA. The germline V and J ends were trimmed by 1 base and 2 bases, with 9 bases remaining between them. This CDR3 has 16 amino acids. In DNA form, the CDR3 reads TGTGCCAGCAGCTTAGATGGAGGGGCCTATAATTCACCCCTCCACTTT. Amino acids: CASSLDGGAYNSPLHF.